Shown below are 7 T cell receptor beta chains from a single sample sequenced in a study of blood T cell repertoires in COVID-19. TCRdb's copy holds only in-frame clones and misses some; the assay was immunoSEQ multiplex PCR. The data show 250,000 to 350,000 clones, about 85% seen once. Sequencing was carried out using peripheral blood. The receptors were sampled from a human donor with COVID-19, enrolled during active disease. The donor label of this sample is uncertain.

The chain employs TRBV3-1 (or the pseudogene TRBV3-2) and TRBJ2-7, with 10 nucleotides matching TRBD1. Per germline, CDR1 LGHDT and CDR2 YNNKEL (reference sequence). The trim removed 1 base at V and 5 bases at J, leaving 2 bases unmatched. This CDR3 is 14 amino acids long. In nucleotides, the CDR3 is TGTGCCAGCAGCCAAGGAGACAGGGGGCACGAGCAGTACTTC. It codes for CASSQGDRGHEQYF.

V gene TRBV27 combines with J gene TRBJ1-2, with 7 bases that match TRBD1. The V gene's germline CDR1 is MNHEY and CDR2 SMNVEV (reference sequence). This CDR3 comprises 13 residues. V shed 5 bases and J 7 bases; nucleotides not matched to a gene: 7. DNA for the CDR3: TGTGCCAGCAGTATAGGGGGCAGGAGTGGCTACACCTTC. It specifies CASSIGGRSGYTF.

The chain is built from TRBV5-1 and TRBJ1-1, with D possibly TRBD1 on 6 matching bases. The CDR3 totals 15 residues. Germline values: CDR1 SGHRS, CDR2 YFSETQ. Trimming took 5 bases from V and 10 from J, leaving 24 bases between them. The CDR3 loop reads CASRTGLDGISAAFF. For the CDR3, the DNA is TGCGCCAGCAGGACAGGCCTCGACGGGATTAGTGCAGCTTTCTTT.

CDR3 nucleotides: TGTGCCAGCAGTAAGGACAGGGCGAACACTGAAGCTTTCTTT. Translating gives CASSKDRANTEAFF. The chain couples TRBV27 to TRBJ1-1; TRBD1 aligns across 8 bases. CDR1 is MNHEY, CDR2 SMNVEV, per germline (reference sequence). Trimming removed 5 bases from V and 1 base from J; junction bases left unmatched: 3. This CDR3 contains 14 residues.

The chain recombines TRBV30 with TRBJ2-7, with 7 bases fitting TRBD2. The CDR3 covers 14 residues. The germline V gene encodes CDR1 GTSNPN and CDR2 SVGIG (reference sequence). The J segment lost 6 bases and the V segment lost 2 bases, leaving 10 bases of the junction unmatched. This chain's CDR3 is CAWSRDGGKGEQYF. CDR3 bases: TGTGCCTGGAGTCGGGACGGGGGGAAAGGCGAGCAGTACTTC.

The rearrangement joins TRBV28 to TRBJ2-3; 7 nucleotides line up with TRBD1. V lost 1 base to trimming and J lost 5 bases; unmatched junction nucleotides: 6. Germline V gene sequence: CDR1 MDHEN, CDR2 SYDVKM. The CDR3 extends over 15 amino acids. CDR3 residues: CASSLYTGEKDTQYF. As DNA, the CDR3 is TGTGCCAGCAGTTTATACACAGGGGAAAAAGATACGCAGTATTTT.

V usage is TRBV15 and J usage is TRBJ2-7; 10 nucleotides match TRBD1. The J segment lost 2 bases and the V segment lost 4 bases, leaving 8 bases of the junction unmatched. Per the germline V gene, CDR1 is LNHNV and CDR2 is YYDKDF (reference sequence). The CDR3 is 16 amino acids. The CDR3 coding sequence is TGTGCCACCAGCAATGGGCCTGGGACAGGGGCCTACGAGCAGTACTTC. Encoded protein: CATSNGPGTGAYEQYF.